These 21 T cell receptor beta chains came from one sample sequenced in a study of identical twins. MiXCR, applied by TCRdb to the 5' RACE reads, yields one record per CDR3 protein. The sample lists approximately 490,000 distinct CDR3 sequences, 20% to 25% occurring once. This sample also appeared in a second study, on yellow fever vaccine responses in identical twins.

Material for sequencing was CD4+ T cells sorted from blood. These receptors were obtained from a woman aged 18-35 years in good health.

The V gene is TRBV7-9, the J gene TRBJ2-5; D ambiguous. This CDR3 contains 12 residues. Per germline, CDR1 SEHNR and CDR2 FQNEAQ (reference sequence). Trimming pared 5 bases from V and 3 bases from J, leaving 7 bases between. CDR3: CASSRAEETQYF. CDR3 nucleotide sequence: TGTGCCAGCAGCCGGGCAGAAGAGACCCAGTACTTC.

This clonotype has just a few counts. The chain employs TRBV3-1 and TRBJ1-1; D ambiguous. V gave up 1 base and J gave up 1 base, with 7 bases separating them. Germline V CDR1 and CDR2: LGHDT, YNNKEL (reference sequence). There are 14 residues in the CDR3. Written as DNA, the CDR3 is TGTGCCAGCAGCCAAGGGTATGGGAACACTGAAGCTTTCTTT. Translation gives CASSQGYGNTEAFF.

V gene TRBV4-1 combines with J gene TRBJ2-2, with 7 bases fitting TRBD1. The CDR3 is 15 residues long. The junction had 8 bases not matched to a gene; V was cut back by 4 bases and J by 6 bases. From germline, CDR1 is MGHRA and CDR2 YSYEKL. The CDR3 reads CASSPTRQGAGELFF. The CDR3 nucleotides are TGCGCCAGCAGCCCGACACGACAGGGCGCCGGGGAGCTGTTTTTT.

The gene calls are TRBV20-1 and TRBJ2-1, with D possibly being TRBD1 (6 bases). In germline, CDR1 is DFQATT, CDR2 SNEGSKA (reference sequence). V was clipped by 6 bases and J by 3 bases, with 9 bases between them. This CDR3 spans 12 amino acids. CDR3: CSARTDYNEQFF. CDR3 in DNA: TGCAGTGCCCGGACAGACTACAATGAGCAGTTCTTC.

The chain combines TRBV20-1 with TRBJ2-3, with D perhaps matching TRBD2 (6 bases). The CDR3 runs 18 residues. The germline CDR1 and CDR2 sequences are DFQATT and SNEGSKA (reference sequence). The V gene lost 0 bases and the J gene lost 4 bases, with 23 bases spanning the gap. CDR3 sequence reads: CSARDRLEDAHSADTQYF. Here the CDR3 DNA reads TGCAGTGCTAGAGATAGACTAGAGGACGCTCACAGCGCAGATACGCAGTATTTT.

The chain carries TRBV24-1 and TRBJ2-5; TRBD1 might be the D (6 bases). This CDR3 spans 16 amino acids. Trimming removed 4 bases from V and 0 bases from J, with 14 bases in between. Germline lookup yields CDR1 KGHDR and CDR2 SFDVKD. The CDR3 protein is CATSELKQGHQETQYF. In DNA form, the CDR3 reads TGTGCCACCAGTGAATTAAAACAGGGACACCAAGAGACCCAGTACTTC.

Ten or more counts support this clonotype. The J gene is TRBJ2-5, the V gene TRBV4-1; D is undetermined. This CDR3 comprises 13 residues. The V end was cut by 1 base, the J end by 4 bases, with 7 bases between. Germline CDR1 and CDR2: MGHRA and YSYEKL. CDR3 DNA sequence: TGCGCCAGCAGCCAAGCCTTGACAGAGACCCAGTACTTC. This encodes CASSQALTETQYF.

The chain links TRBV7-9 to TRBJ1-3; no clear D gene. Germline CDR1 and CDR2: SEHNR and FQNEAQ (reference sequence). The CDR3 covers 15 residues. V was cut by 3 bases and J by 1 base, with 10 bases left in between. CDR3 residues: CASSFSRISGNTIYF. The CDR3 bases are TGTGCCAGCAGCTTTAGCAGGATATCTGGAAACACCATATATTTT.

The chain links TRBV4-2 to TRBJ1-1, with D perhaps matching TRBD1 (5 bases). CDR1 and CDR2 (germline): LGHNA, YNFKEQ. The CDR3 has 17 residues. The germline V and J ends were trimmed by 0 bases and 0 bases, with 14 bases remaining between them. CDR3 coding DNA: TGTGCCAGCAGCCAAGATCAAGCAGGGCCCTTGAACACTGAAGCTTTCTTT. Translation gives CASSQDQAGPLNTEAFF.

This clonotype was seen more than once but under ten times. V gene TRBV2 combines with J gene TRBJ2-5; 10 bases are shared with TRBD2. This CDR3 is built from 14 residues. V was clipped by 6 bases and J by 7 bases; unmatched bases: 8. Germline CDR1 reads SNHLY; CDR2 reads FYNNEI. The DNA of the CDR3 is TGTGCCAGCAGAATAGCGGGGGGCCCTGGGACCCAGTACTTC. Amino acid sequence: CASRIAGGPGTQYF.

The chain joins TRBV6-1 to TRBJ2-7, with 7 bases aligning to TRBD1. Losses at the gene ends were 6 bases for V and 0 bases for J; bases not matched to a gene: 14. The germline CDR1 and CDR2 sequences are MNHNS and SASEGT. The CDR3 loop spans 17 amino acids. The CDR3 sequence: CASRHTTGKRTSYEQYF. CDR3 sequence (DNA): TGTGCCAGCAGACACACGACAGGGAAGAGGACCTCCTACGAGCAGTACTTC.

The CDR3 is CASSPLAGGNQPQHF. The DNA of the CDR3 is TGTGCCAGCAGTCCCCTGGCAGGGGGCAATCAGCCCCAGCATTTT. The chain couples TRBV12-3 or TRBV12-4 to TRBJ1-5; D might be TRBD1 (6 bases). Trimming removed 5 bases from V and 2 bases from J, with 13 bases in between. This CDR3 region has 15 residues.

This clonotype was counted a few times. In DNA form, the CDR3 reads TGTGCCAGCAGCCCCGGGCCCTCACTACACACTGAAGCTTTCTTT. It encodes CASSPGPSLHTEAFF. This chain links TRBV5-5 with TRBJ1-1; no reliable D call. V shed 4 bases and J shed 3 bases, with 16 bases lying between them. Germline CDR1 is SGHKS and CDR2 is YYEKEE (reference sequence). The CDR3 extends over 15 amino acids.

The V gene is TRBV5-1, the J gene TRBJ2-2, with 7 nucleotides matching TRBD1. V was pared by 0 bases and J by 3 bases, with 5 bases of the junction left unmatched. Per germline, CDR1 SGHRS and CDR2 YFSETQ. CDR3 size: 16 residues. The CDR3 DNA sequence: TGCGCCAGCAGCTTGGCCGACAGGGCAGACACCGGGGAGCTGTTTTTT. Protein sequence: CASSLADRADTGELFF.

This chain joins TRBV18 and TRBJ2-1; a weak D match, TRBD2 (6 bases). The germline V gene has CDR1 KGHSH and CDR2 LQKENI. The CDR3 extends over 17 amino acids. V was cut by 2 bases and J by 2 bases, with 16 bases left in between. The CDR3 loop reads CASSPNELGLTYNEQFF. The DNA for the CDR3 is TGTGCCAGCTCACCAAACGAATTAGGACTAACCTACAATGAGCAGTTCTTC.

This clonotype was detected only a few times. The V call is TRBV5-1, the J call TRBJ1-1, with 7 bases matching TRBD1. The CDR3 length is 15 residues. The germline CDR1 and CDR2 sequences are SGHRS and YFSETQ. Trimming cost V 1 base and J 1 base; bases outside gene matches: 4. CDR3 in amino acids: CASSLTGVGNTEAFF. The CDR3 DNA sequence: TGCGCCAGCAGCTTGACAGGGGTGGGGAACACTGAAGCTTTCTTT.

V is TRBV3-1 and J is TRBJ2-3, with D unresolved. The CDR3 is 15 amino acids. Germline loops: CDR1 LGHDT, CDR2 YNNKEL (reference sequence). V lost 0 bases to trimming and J lost 5 bases, with 12 bases between them. The CDR3 DNA follows: TGTGCCAGCAGCCAAGACCGAAGGCCCAGAGATACGCAGTATTTT. Protein product: CASSQDRRPRDTQYF.

The chain has TRBV10-3 and TRBJ2-1; 11 positions agree with TRBD2. The V and J ends lost 10 bases and 6 bases, in that order; junction bases with no gene match: 8. The germline V gene encodes CDR1 ENHRY and CDR2 SYGVKD. The CDR3 spans 14 residues. The chain's CDR3 is CATLPGTSGNEQFF. The CDR3 DNA follows: TGTGCCACCCTTCCCGGGACTAGCGGCAATGAGCAGTTCTTC.

The chain employs TRBV28 and TRBJ2-7; D remains unclear. CDR1 is MDHEN and CDR2 is SYDVKM in the germline V gene. V was cut by 0 bases and J by 4 bases, with 10 bases left in between. The CDR3 consists of 14 residues. The CDR3 DNA reads as TGTGCCAGCAGTTTATGGAGAGAGGCTTACGAGCAGTACTTC. Residues: CASSLWREAYEQYF.

This chain uses TRBV20-1 with TRBJ1-4; D not certain. V gave up 3 bases and J gave up 5 bases, with 7 bases separating them. CDR3 size: 12 residues. Germline CDR1 reads DFQATT; CDR2 reads SNEGSKA (reference sequence). The CDR3 sequence is CSASIRNEKLFF. CDR3 nucleotides: TGCAGTGCTAGTATAAGAAATGAAAAACTGTTTTTT.

The chain links TRBV3-1 to TRBJ2-1; D is perhaps TRBD1 or TRBD2 (5 bases each). Germline assignment: CDR1 LGHDT and CDR2 YNNKEL (reference sequence). This CDR3 is 16 amino acids long. The V and J ends lost 2 bases and 6 bases respectively, with 17 bases between them. The CDR3 DNA reads as TGTGCCAGCAGCCAAAGAGGGCAGGGTATTTCCAATGAGCAGTTCTTC. The encoded protein is CASSQRGQGISNEQFF.